Listed here are 17 T cell receptor beta chains from one sample, sequenced in a study of T cells in localized non-small cell lung cancer. TCRdb keeps only in-frame clones here, not all; method: immunoSEQ multiplex PCR. The data hold 130,000 or so clones, with 89% observed a single time. The specimen was peripheral blood, collected before any cancer treatment. The receptors come from a female donor aged 60 or older with stage I lung adenocarcinoma.

The gene calls are TRBV4-1 and TRBJ2-5; D might be TRBD2 (5 bases). There are 17 residues in the CDR3. V dropped 3 bases and J dropped 7 bases, with 24 bases sitting between them. The germline V gene has CDR1 MGHRA and CDR2 YSYEKL. The CDR3 here is CASSQEVRAVGELTQYF. The CDR3 bases are TGCGCCAGCAGCCAGGAGGTCAGAGCGGTCGGCGAATTGACCCAGTACTTC.

In this sample, this clone turned up many times. V usage is TRBV29-1 and J usage is TRBJ2-5, with 8 bases lining up with TRBD2. With 4 bases clipped from V and 5 bases from J, the junction kept 15 bases outside the gene matches. This CDR3 spans 16 amino acids. Germline loops: CDR1 SQVTM, CDR2 ANQGSEA. CDR3 in DNA: TGCAGCGTTGTACCCTGGTTCCCCGGGAGGGCGGAGACCCAGTACTTC. It codes for CSVVPWFPGRAETQYF.

The chain employs TRBV9 and TRBJ2-7; either TRBD1 or TRBD2 may fit D (7 bases each). Germline CDR1 reads SGDLS; CDR2 reads YYNGEE. The V and J ends lost 3 bases and 4 bases respectively, with 26 bases between them. The CDR3 runs to 18 residues. CDR3 bases: TGTGCCAGCAGCGCCGGGACAGAGGCGGGAGTTTTACCATACGAGCAGTACTTC. This codes for CASSAGTEAGVLPYEQYF.

The J gene is TRBJ2-4, the V gene TRBV6-1, with a possible D match to TRBD2 (5 bases). The CDR3 spans 15 residues. Trimming cost V 7 bases and J 0 bases, with 13 bases left between them. Germline-derived CDR1 and CDR2 are MNHNS and SASEGT. The DNA for the CDR3 is TGTGCCAGCACCGCGGACTTTCCAGCCAAAAACATTCAGTACTTC. It codes for CASTADFPAKNIQYF.

The chain couples TRBV25-1 to TRBJ2-7, with D possibly being TRBD1 (5 bases). Germline lookup yields CDR1 MGHDK and CDR2 SYGVNS. The CDR3 runs to 13 residues. V was trimmed by 4 bases and J by 7 bases, leaving 14 bases between them. Here the CDR3 reads CASSVVGKGEQYF. The CDR3 coding sequence is TGTGCCAGCAGTGTTGTTGGTAAGGGGGAGCAGTACTTC.

This chain joins TRBV13 and TRBJ2-1; unclear D gene. Trimming took off 7 bases at V and 0 bases at J, with 10 bases between the two ends. The germline gives CDR1 PRHDT, CDR2 FYEKMQ (reference sequence). The CDR3 spans 14 residues. This CDR3 is CASKTEPSYNEQFF. For the CDR3, the DNA is TGTGCCAGCAAAACAGAACCCTCCTACAATGAGCAGTTCTTC.

The rearrangement joins TRBV30 to TRBJ1-2; the D is unclear. The CDR3 totals 11 residues. Trimming removed 5 bases at V and 0 bases at J, with 4 bases between. Germline V gene lookup returns CDR1 GTSNPN and CDR2 SVGIG (reference sequence). In DNA form, the CDR3 reads TGTGCCTGGGGAGCTAACTATGGCTACACCTTC. Translating it yields CAWGANYGYTF.

The chain has TRBV6-4 and TRBJ2-3; D is perhaps TRBD1 (6 bases). V gave up 2 bases and J gave up 1 base, with 10 bases separating them. Looked up from germline, CDR1 is MRHNA and CDR2 is SNTAGT. The CDR3 length is 15 residues. The CDR3 is CASSDHAGGTDTQYF. CDR3 DNA sequence: TGTGCCAGCAGTGACCACGCAGGGGGCACAGATACGCAGTATTTT.

The rearrangement joins TRBV7-6 to TRBJ2-2; D remains ambiguous. Germline loops: CDR1 SGHVS, CDR2 FNYEAQ. This CDR3 comprises 13 residues. Trimming pared 0 bases from V and 6 bases from J, leaving 5 bases between. CDR3 loop: CASSLALSGELFF. The CDR3 DNA reads TGTGCCAGCAGCTTAGCTTTATCCGGGGAGCTGTTTTTT.

This clone came up once. The chain couples TRBV2 to TRBJ1-1; maybe TRBD1 (5 bases). Trimming took 7 bases from V and 1 from J, leaving 16 bases between them. Germline CDR1 is SNHLY and CDR2 is FYNNEI. CDR3 length equals 15 residues. CDR3 amino acids: CASTPLGGENTEAFF. The CDR3 nucleotides read TGTGCCAGCACCCCACTGGGGGGGGAGAACACTGAAGCTTTCTTT.

The chain has TRBV18 and TRBJ1-1; D might be TRBD1 (6 bases). This CDR3 is built from 15 residues. Trimming left V 6 bases short and J 1 base short, with 15 bases between. Germline-derived CDR1 and CDR2 are KGHSH and LQKENI. This CDR3 is CASSNRDKPNTEAFF. CDR3 DNA sequence: TGTGCCAGCTCGAATCGGGACAAACCGAACACTGAAGCTTTCTTT.

The V call is TRBV19, the J call TRBJ2-1, with a tentative D call TRBD2 (6 bases). Germline CDR1 is LNHDA and CDR2 is SQIVND (reference sequence). This CDR3 contains 14 residues. V was trimmed by 5 bases and J by 9 bases, leaving 17 bases between them. The CDR3 protein is CASSSAGDVGEQFF. CDR3 coding DNA: TGTGCCAGTAGTTCAGCGGGTGACGTGGGTGAGCAGTTCTTC.

The chain is built from TRBV18 and TRBJ1-2; 7 nucleotides line up with TRBD1. The J segment lost 7 bases and the V segment lost 3 bases, leaving 5 bases of the junction unmatched. Germline-derived CDR1 and CDR2 are KGHSH and LQKENI. This CDR3 is built from 13 residues. The CDR3 region has the DNA TGTGCCAGCTCACCGGATACAGGGGCTGGCTACACCTTC. Residues: CASSPDTGAGYTF.

As for this clone: One end of the junction fails to match germline, which may point to a read error. V usage is TRBV27 and J usage is TRBJ2-1; 8 bases are a match to TRBD2. Germline V lookup: CDR1 MNHEY, CDR2 SMNVEV (reference sequence). The CDR3 is 14 amino acids. CDR3 sequence (DNA): TGTGCCAGCAGTTGGCAGGCCGCAGCGGGGGCCCCAGTCTTC. This gives the protein CASSWQAAAGAPVF.

The chain links TRBV4-2 to TRBJ1-2, with D unresolved. Germline values: CDR1 LGHNA, CDR2 YNFKEQ. CDR3 length equals 14 residues. Trimming removed 1 base from V and 2 bases from J, with 8 bases in between. The CDR3 reads CASSQAQVNYGYTF. The CDR3 region has the DNA TGTGCCAGCAGCCAAGCGCAGGTCAACTATGGCTACACCTTC.

The chain links TRBV5-5 to TRBJ2-5; 7 bases map to TRBD1. The ends lost 0 bases at V and 10 bases at J; junction bases unmatched: 12. The germline V gene has CDR1 SGHKS and CDR2 YYEKEE (reference sequence). The CDR3 covers 15 residues. The CDR3 spells CASSLALQGVGDQYF. The CDR3 DNA reads TGTGCCAGCAGCTTGGCCCTCCAGGGGGTCGGCGACCAGTACTTC.

The DNA for the CDR3 is TGTGCCAGCAGGGGTAGCGGGAGGGCCTCCGAGCAGTACTTC. It encodes CASRGSGRASEQYF. The gene calls are TRBV28 and TRBJ2-7; 11 bases fit TRBD2. The CDR3 extends over 14 amino acids. The trim removed 6 bases at V and 6 bases at J, leaving 7 bases unmatched. Germline CDR1 and CDR2: MDHEN and SYDVKM.